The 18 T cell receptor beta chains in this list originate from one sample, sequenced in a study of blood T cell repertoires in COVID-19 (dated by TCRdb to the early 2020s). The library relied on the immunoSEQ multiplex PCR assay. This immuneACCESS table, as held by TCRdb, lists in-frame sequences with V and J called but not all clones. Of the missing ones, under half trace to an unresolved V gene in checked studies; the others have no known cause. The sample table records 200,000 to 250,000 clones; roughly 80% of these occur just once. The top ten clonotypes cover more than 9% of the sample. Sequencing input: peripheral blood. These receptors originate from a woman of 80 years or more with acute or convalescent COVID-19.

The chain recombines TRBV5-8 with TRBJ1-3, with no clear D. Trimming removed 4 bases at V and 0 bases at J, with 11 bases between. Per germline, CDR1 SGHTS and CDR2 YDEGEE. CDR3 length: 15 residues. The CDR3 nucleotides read TGTGCCAGCAGCCCGGGAGCCACCTCTGGAAACACCATATATTTT. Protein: CASSPGATSGNTIYF. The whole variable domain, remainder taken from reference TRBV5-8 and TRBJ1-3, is EAGVTQSPTHLIKTRGQQATLRCSPISGHTSVYWYQQALGLGLQFLLWYDEGEERNRGNFPPRFSGRQFPNYSSELNVNALELEDSALYLCASSPGATSGNTIYFGEGSWLTVV.

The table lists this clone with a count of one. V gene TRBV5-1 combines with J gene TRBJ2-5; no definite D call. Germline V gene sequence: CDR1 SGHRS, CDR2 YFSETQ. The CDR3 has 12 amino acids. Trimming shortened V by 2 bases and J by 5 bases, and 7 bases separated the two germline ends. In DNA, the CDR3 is TGCGCCAGCAGCTTTGAGTTCGAGACCCAGTACTTC. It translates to CASSFEFETQYF.

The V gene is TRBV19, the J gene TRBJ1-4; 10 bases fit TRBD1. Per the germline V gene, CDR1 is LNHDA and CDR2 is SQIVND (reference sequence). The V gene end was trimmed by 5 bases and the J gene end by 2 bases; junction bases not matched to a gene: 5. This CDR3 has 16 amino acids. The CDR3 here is CASSLRTGGTNEKLFF. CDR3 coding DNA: TGTGCCAGTAGTCTTCGGACAGGGGGTACTAATGAAAAACTGTTTTTT.

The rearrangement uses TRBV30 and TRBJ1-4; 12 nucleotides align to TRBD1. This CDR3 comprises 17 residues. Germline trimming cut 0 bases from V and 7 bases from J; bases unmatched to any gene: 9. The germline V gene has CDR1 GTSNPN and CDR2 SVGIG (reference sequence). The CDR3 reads CAWSVGTGGVIGEKLFF. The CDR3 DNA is TGTGCCTGGAGTGTCGGGACAGGGGGCGTTATAGGTGAAAAACTGTTTTTT.

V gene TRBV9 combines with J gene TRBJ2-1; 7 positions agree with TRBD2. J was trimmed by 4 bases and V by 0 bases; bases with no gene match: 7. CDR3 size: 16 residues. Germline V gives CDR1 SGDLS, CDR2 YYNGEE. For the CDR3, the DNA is TGTGCCAGCAGCGTAGGGGCGGGAGAGCGGTACAATGAGCAGTTCTTC. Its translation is CASSVGAGERYNEQFF.

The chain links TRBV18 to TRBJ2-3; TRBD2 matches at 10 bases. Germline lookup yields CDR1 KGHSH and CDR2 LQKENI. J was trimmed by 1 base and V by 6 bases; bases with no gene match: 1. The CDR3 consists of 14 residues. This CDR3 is CASSTSGGTDTQYF. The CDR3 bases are TGTGCCAGCTCCACTAGCGGGGGCACAGATACGCAGTATTTT.

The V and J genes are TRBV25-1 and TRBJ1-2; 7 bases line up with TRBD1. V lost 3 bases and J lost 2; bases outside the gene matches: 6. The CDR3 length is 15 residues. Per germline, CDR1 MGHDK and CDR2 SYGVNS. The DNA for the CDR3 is TGTGCCAGCAGTGATAGACAGGGCTTGAACTATGGCTACACCTTC. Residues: CASSDRQGLNYGYTF.

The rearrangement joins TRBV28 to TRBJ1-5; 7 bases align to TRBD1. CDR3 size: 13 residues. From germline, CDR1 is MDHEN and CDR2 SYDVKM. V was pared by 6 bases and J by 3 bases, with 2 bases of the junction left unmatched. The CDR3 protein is CASRDRLNQPQHF. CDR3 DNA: TGTGCCAGCAGGGACAGGCTCAATCAGCCCCAGCATTTT.

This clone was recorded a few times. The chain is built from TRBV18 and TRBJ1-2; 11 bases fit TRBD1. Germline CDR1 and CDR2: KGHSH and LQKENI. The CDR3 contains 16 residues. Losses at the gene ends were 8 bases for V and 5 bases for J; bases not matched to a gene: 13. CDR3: CASPHRKDRGRYGYTF. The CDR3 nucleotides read TGTGCCAGCCCACACCGGAAGGACAGGGGGCGTTATGGCTACACCTTC.

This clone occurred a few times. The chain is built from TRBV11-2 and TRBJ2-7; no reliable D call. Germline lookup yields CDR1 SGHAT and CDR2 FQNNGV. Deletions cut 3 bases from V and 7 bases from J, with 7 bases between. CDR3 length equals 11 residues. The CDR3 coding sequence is TGTGCCAGCAGCTTGTACAGAGAGCAGTACTTC. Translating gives CASSLYREQYF.

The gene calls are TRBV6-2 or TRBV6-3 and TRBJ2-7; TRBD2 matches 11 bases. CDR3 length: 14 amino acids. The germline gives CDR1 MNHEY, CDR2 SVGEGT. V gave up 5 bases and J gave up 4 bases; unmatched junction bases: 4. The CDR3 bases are TGTGCCAGCAGTGTTAGCGGGAGGGCGTACGAGCAGTACTTC. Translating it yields CASSVSGRAYEQYF.

CDR3 coding DNA: TGTGCCTGGCGCGCCGGGGGTTCACCCCTCCACTTT. This codes for CAWRAGGSPLHF. The J gene is TRBJ1-6, the V gene TRBV30, with D possibly TRBD1 on 5 matching bases. Germline V CDR1 and CDR2: GTSNPN, SVGIG (reference sequence). The CDR3 runs 12 residues. The ends were cut back, 5 bases at V and 9 bases at J, with 11 bases in the middle.

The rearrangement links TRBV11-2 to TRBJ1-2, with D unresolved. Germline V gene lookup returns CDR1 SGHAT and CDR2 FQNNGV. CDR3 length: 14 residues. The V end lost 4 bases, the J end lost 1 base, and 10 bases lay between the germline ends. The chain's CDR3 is CASSSLRSNYGYTF. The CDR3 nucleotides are TGTGCCAGCAGCTCCCTGAGAAGTAACTATGGCTACACCTTC.

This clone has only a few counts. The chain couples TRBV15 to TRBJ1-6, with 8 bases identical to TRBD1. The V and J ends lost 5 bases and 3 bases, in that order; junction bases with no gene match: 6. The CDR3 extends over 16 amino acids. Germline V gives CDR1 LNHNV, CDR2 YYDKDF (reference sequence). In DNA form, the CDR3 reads TGTGCCACCAGCGACCGCACAGGGGGCTATAATTCACCCCTCCACTTT. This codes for CATSDRTGGYNSPLHF.

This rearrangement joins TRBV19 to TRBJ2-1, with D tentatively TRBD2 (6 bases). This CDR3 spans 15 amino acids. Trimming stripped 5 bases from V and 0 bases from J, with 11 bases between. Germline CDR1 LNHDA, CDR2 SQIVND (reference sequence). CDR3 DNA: TGTGCCAGTAGTGCACTAGCCTTCTCCTACAATGAGCAGTTCTTC. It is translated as CASSALAFSYNEQFF.

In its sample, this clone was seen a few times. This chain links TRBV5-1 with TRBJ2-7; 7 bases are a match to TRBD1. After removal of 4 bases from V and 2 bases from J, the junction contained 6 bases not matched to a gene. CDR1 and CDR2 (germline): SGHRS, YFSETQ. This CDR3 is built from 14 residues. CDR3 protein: CASSLRQGPYEQYF. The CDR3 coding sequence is TGCGCCAGCAGCCTTAGACAGGGTCCCTACGAGCAGTACTTC.

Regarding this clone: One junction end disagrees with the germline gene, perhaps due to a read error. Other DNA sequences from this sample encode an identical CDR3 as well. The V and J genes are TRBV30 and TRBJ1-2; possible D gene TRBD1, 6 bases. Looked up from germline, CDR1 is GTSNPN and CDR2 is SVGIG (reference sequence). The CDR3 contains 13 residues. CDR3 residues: CPTTAGGPGGYTF. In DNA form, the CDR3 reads TGCCCCACCACCGCCGGGGGGCCGGGGGGCTACACCTTC.

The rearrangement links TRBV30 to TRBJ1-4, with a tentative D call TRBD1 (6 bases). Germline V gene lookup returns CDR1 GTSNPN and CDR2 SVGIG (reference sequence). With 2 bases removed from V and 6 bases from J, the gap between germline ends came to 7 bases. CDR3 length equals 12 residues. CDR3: CAWSRQDEKLFF. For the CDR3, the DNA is TGTGCCTGGAGTAGACAGGATGAAAAACTGTTTTTT.